The 23 T cell receptor beta chains listed next were all sequenced from one sample in a study of early T cells in non-severe SARS-CoV-2 infection. TCRdb reprocessed the 5' RACE reads via MiXCR and lists one record per CDR3 protein. The sample lists approximately 71,000 distinct CDR3 sequences, 9% to 15% occurring once. Specimen: whole blood. The receptors stem from an adult who was a healthcare worker with PCR-confirmed SARS-CoV-2 infection or an uninfected control (not recorded which).

In this sample, this clonotype turned up a few times. The rearrangement uses TRBV20-1 and TRBJ2-5; either TRBD1 or TRBD2 may fit D (5 bases each). This CDR3 contains 13 residues. Germline values: CDR1 DFQATT, CDR2 SNEGSKA (reference sequence). Trimming removed 6 bases from V and 1 base from J, with 12 bases in between. The CDR3 DNA is TGCAGTGCCTCCCGGGGCACCCAAGAGACCCAGTACTTC. It yields the protein CSASRGTQETQYF.

The V gene is TRBV7-8, the J gene TRBJ1-1; no clear D gene. Between the trimmed V and J ends, which lost 3 bases and 5 bases, there was a span of 16 bases. This CDR3 spans 15 amino acids. Germline values: CDR1 SGHVS, CDR2 FQNEAQ. CDR3 bases: TGTGCCAGCAGCTTTCCAATAACCCGAGGGACTGAAGCTTTCTTT. It encodes CASSFPITRGTEAFF.

This clonotype was seen more than once but under ten times. The chain employs TRBV29-1 and TRBJ1-1; the match to TRBD1 covers 7 bases. The V gene end was trimmed by 5 bases and the J gene end by 4 bases; junction bases not matched to a gene: 7. The CDR3 spans 13 residues. The germline V gene has CDR1 SQVTM and CDR2 ANQGSEA. The CDR3: CSVWRGLGTEAFF. The CDR3 region has the DNA TGCAGCGTTTGGAGGGGGCTGGGCACTGAAGCTTTCTTT.

The chain joins TRBV6-1 to TRBJ2-1; D possibly corresponds to TRBD1 (6 bases). V was clipped by 8 bases and J by 3 bases, with 14 bases between them. CDR3 length equals 14 residues. Germline-derived CDR1 and CDR2 are MNHNS and SASEGT. The CDR3 DNA reads as TGTGCCAGCGTGAGGGGGACCAACTACAATGAGCAGTTCTTC. The encoded protein is CASVRGTNYNEQFF.

This clonotype was counted many times. Written as DNA, the CDR3 is TGTGCCAGCAGTGAATCGGGACAGCGGAATTCACCCCTCCACTTT. It yields the protein CASSESGQRNSPLHF. The chain joins TRBV2 to TRBJ1-6; 7 positions agree with TRBD1. The CDR3 runs 15 residues. Germline lookup yields CDR1 SNHLY and CDR2 FYNNEI. The ends lost 2 bases at V and 7 bases at J; junction bases unmatched: 5. Filled out from reference TRBV2 and TRBJ1-6, the complete variable domain reads EPEVTQTPSHQVTQMGQEVILRCVPISNHLYFYWYRQILGQKVEFLVSFYNNEISEKSEIFDDQFSVERPDGSNFTLKIRSTKLEDSAMYFCASSESGQRNSPLHFGNGTRLTVT.

This rearrangement joins TRBV7-9 to TRBJ1-5; weak D call: TRBD1 (6 bases). V shed 1 base and J shed 1 base, with 14 bases lying between them. Germline V gene sequence: CDR1 SEHNR, CDR2 FQNEAQ (reference sequence). CDR3 size: 17 residues. The CDR3 DNA reads TGTGCCAGCAGCTTAGGGACAGCGACCGGGAGCAATCAGCCCCAGCATTTT. Amino acid sequence: CASSLGTATGSNQPQHF.

The CDR3 region is CASSVGQDDGYTF. The CDR3 bases are TGTGCCAGCAGCGTCGGACAGGATGATGGCTACACCTTC. V usage is TRBV7-2 and J usage is TRBJ1-2; 7 nucleotides match TRBD1. The CDR3 extends over 13 amino acids. CDR1 is SGHTA and CDR2 is FQGNSA in the germline V gene. V was pared by 5 bases and J by 6 bases, with 6 bases of the junction left unmatched.

This clonotype was observed at least ten times. The V gene is TRBV11-2, the J gene TRBJ2-7; TRBD1 matches 8 bases. V lost 4 bases, J lost 5 bases, and 7 bases stayed unmatched. Germline V lookup: CDR1 SGHAT, CDR2 FQNNGV. This CDR3 is 14 amino acids long. DNA of the CDR3: TGTGCCAGCAGCTCCGGACAGGGTAGACACGAGCAGTACTTC. As protein: CASSSGQGRHEQYF.

This clonotype was found a few times. The chain couples TRBV5-4 to TRBJ1-3; 10 nucleotides match TRBD1. Losses at the gene ends were 4 bases for V and 9 bases for J; bases not matched to a gene: 7. The germline gives CDR1 SGHNT, CDR2 YYREEE (reference sequence). The CDR3 length is 14 residues. The CDR3 loop is CASSPGQGRGTIYF. As DNA, the CDR3 is TGTGCCAGCAGCCCGGGACAGGGGAGAGGCACCATATATTTT.

This clonotype was picked up many times. V is TRBV9 and J is TRBJ1-2, with D possibly matching TRBD1 (6 bases). The CDR3 sequence is 15 residues long. Germline values: CDR1 SGDLS, CDR2 YYNGEE. The germline V and J ends were trimmed by 5 bases and 4 bases, with 18 bases remaining between them. In DNA, the CDR3 is TGTGCCAGCAGTCTCACCGGACAGCCTAGCTATGGCTACACCTTC. This encodes CASSLTGQPSYGYTF.

The chain is built from TRBV20-1 and TRBJ2-3, with TRBD2 matching 7 bases. J was trimmed by 1 base and V by 0 bases; bases with no gene match: 1. Germline V CDR1 and CDR2: DFQATT, SNEGSKA (reference sequence). The CDR3 length is 14 residues. The CDR3, as DNA: TGCAGTGCTAGAGATGGGGGGGGCACAGATACGCAGTATTTT. Translated, it gives CSARDGGGTDTQYF.

This clonotype was observed a handful of times. V gene TRBV6-5 combines with J gene TRBJ2-1; 7 bases agree with TRBD1. Germline V CDR1 and CDR2: MNHEY, SVGAGI. The CDR3 has 15 amino acids. Unmatched junction bases numbered 9, after V lost 2 bases and J lost 8 bases. DNA of the CDR3: TGTGCCAGCAGTTACACTACTACAGGGGTCGATGAGCAGTTCTTC. It translates to CASSYTTTGVDEQFF.

This clonotype was detected many times. The chain is built from TRBV10-3 and TRBJ1-3; D may be TRBD1 (5 bases). The CDR3 is 15 residues long. Trimming removed 11 bases from V and 1 base from J, with 18 bases in between. CDR1 and CDR2 (germline): ENHRY, SYGVKD. CDR3 amino acids: CAPSSPGLSGNTIYF. CDR3 DNA sequence: TGTGCCCCCAGTAGCCCGGGACTATCTGGAAACACCATATATTTT.

The chain links TRBV4-1 to TRBJ1-4, with D uncertain. The V end lost 1 base, the J end lost 0 bases, and 6 bases lay between the germline ends. Germline lookup yields CDR1 MGHRA and CDR2 YSYEKL. CDR3 length: 15 amino acids. The CDR3 spells CASSQAVATNEKLFF. The DNA of the CDR3 is TGCGCCAGCAGCCAAGCGGTTGCAACTAATGAAAAACTGTTTTTT.

The V and J genes are TRBV6-2 or TRBV6-3 and TRBJ1-1; weak D call: TRBD1 (5 bases). The CDR3 contains 12 residues. The V gene lost 4 bases and the J gene lost 3 bases, with 6 bases spanning the gap. Germline values: CDR1 MNHEY, CDR2 SVGEGT. The CDR3 loop reads CASSWGYTEAFF. The CDR3, as DNA: TGTGCCAGCAGTTGGGGGTACACTGAAGCTTTCTTT.

The chain employs TRBV10-2 and TRBJ2-2; D not certain. CDR1 and CDR2 from the germline V gene are WSHSY and SAAADI. Trimming removed 3 bases from V and 1 base from J, with 6 bases in between. This CDR3 is built from 14 residues. The CDR3 region is CASSEQLNTGELFF. CDR3 bases: TGCGCCAGCAGTGAACAGTTGAACACCGGGGAGCTGTTTTTT.

Only a few counts were recorded for this clonotype. The chain links TRBV12-3 or TRBV12-4 to TRBJ1-1; 10 bases are shared with TRBD1. V dropped 7 bases and J dropped 6; count of bases not matched to a gene: 8. The CDR3 has 14 amino acids. The CDR3 is CASTWGQGTSEAFF. The CDR3, as DNA: TGTGCCAGCACCTGGGGACAGGGGACTTCTGAAGCTTTCTTT.

This rearrangement joins TRBV9 to TRBJ2-3, with D possibly being TRBD2 (6 bases). V lost 5 bases, J lost 2 bases, and 9 bases lay in between. The CDR3 extends over 13 amino acids. CDR1 is SGDLS, CDR2 YYNGEE, per germline. CDR3 protein: CASRRDFTDTQYF. The DNA for the CDR3 is TGTGCCAGCAGAAGGGACTTCACAGATACGCAGTATTTT.

This clonotype has a count of ten or more. The gene calls are TRBV6-5 and TRBJ2-7, with a weak D call TRBD1 (5 bases). The CDR3 is 14 residues long. Between the trimmed V and J ends, which lost 5 bases and 6 bases, there was a span of 17 bases. Germline CDR1 is MNHEY and CDR2 is SVGAGI. The CDR3 spells CASSKPNQGSEQYF. Written as DNA, the CDR3 is TGTGCCAGCAGTAAACCCAACCAGGGTTCCGAGCAGTACTTC.

This clonotype was seen only a few times. This chain uses TRBV7-9 with TRBJ1-2, with D hard to call. This CDR3 is built from 15 residues. The ends were cut back, 0 bases at V and 4 bases at J, with 12 bases in the middle. Per germline, CDR1 SEHNR and CDR2 FQNEAQ (reference sequence). For the CDR3, the DNA is TGTGCCAGCAGCTTAGCGGGCCAGACCACCTATGGCTACACCTTC. Protein sequence: CASSLAGQTTYGYTF.

This clonotype has only a few counts. This chain joins TRBV29-1 and TRBJ1-2; no definite D call. The germline CDR1 and CDR2 sequences are SQVTM and ANQGSEA. V shed 1 base and J shed 1 base, with 4 bases lying between them. The CDR3 loop spans 12 amino acids. CDR3 in DNA: TGCAGCGTTGAAGGAGTTAACTATGGCTACACCTTC. It encodes CSVEGVNYGYTF.

This rearrangement joins TRBV2 to TRBJ2-2; 15 bases map to TRBD2. The CDR3 length is 19 residues. Per the germline V gene, CDR1 is SNHLY and CDR2 is FYNNEI. V trimming: 6 bases; J trimming: 0 bases; junction bases outside the gene matches: 8. The CDR3 DNA reads TGTGCCAGCAGCCTCCGGGGACTAGCGGGGGGCACGAACACCGGGGAGCTGTTTTTT. It specifies CASSLRGLAGGTNTGELFF. Together with reference TRBV2 and TRBJ2-2, the CDR3 gives the full variable domain: EPEVTQTPSHQVTQMGQEVILRCVPISNHLYFYWYRQILGQKVEFLVSFYNNEISEKSEIFDDQFSVERPDGSNFTLKIRSTKLEDSAMYFCASSLRGLAGGTNTGELFFGEGSRLTVL.

This clonotype was observed at least ten times. At one end, the junction sequence differs from germline, possibly due to a read error. The J gene is TRBJ2-5, the V gene TRBV7-7, with D tentatively TRBD1 (6 bases). Germline V gene lookup returns CDR1 SSHAT and CDR2 FNYEAQ (reference sequence). The CDR3 has 13 amino acids. CDR3 sequence: CASSLGHQETQYF. The CDR3 DNA sequence: TGTGCTAGCAGCTTGGGACATCAAGAGACCCAGTACTTC.